This TCR beta chain was profiled in a study of identifying expanded T cells in peripheral blood. A remark on this clone: Its specificity is not known.

Healthy donors had no documented immune events, such as infections, while sampled. Some clones are missing from TCRdb's copy, which holds only in-frame ones; the method was immunoSEQ multiplex PCR. The top ten hold about 4% of the sample, which has approximately 100,000 clones, roughly 86% seen once. The study's findings and limits: About 1.2 clones differed between technical replicates, versus approximately 17 and 20 over time. Clone count variance between roughly 2-week samples rose with total template count.

The CDR3 is 14 residues long. The germline V and J ends were trimmed by 5 bases and 0 bases, with 13 bases remaining between them. Germline lookup yields CDR1 SQVTM and CDR2 ANQGSEA. The TCR was taken from a person between 18 and 75 years old in good health. The rearrangement uses TRBV29-1 and TRBJ1-1; D ambiguous. The material sequenced was blood. CDR3 residues: CSVSTTGMNTEAFF. The CDR3 DNA is TGCAGCGTTTCAACGACGGGGATGAACACTGAAGCTTTCTTT.